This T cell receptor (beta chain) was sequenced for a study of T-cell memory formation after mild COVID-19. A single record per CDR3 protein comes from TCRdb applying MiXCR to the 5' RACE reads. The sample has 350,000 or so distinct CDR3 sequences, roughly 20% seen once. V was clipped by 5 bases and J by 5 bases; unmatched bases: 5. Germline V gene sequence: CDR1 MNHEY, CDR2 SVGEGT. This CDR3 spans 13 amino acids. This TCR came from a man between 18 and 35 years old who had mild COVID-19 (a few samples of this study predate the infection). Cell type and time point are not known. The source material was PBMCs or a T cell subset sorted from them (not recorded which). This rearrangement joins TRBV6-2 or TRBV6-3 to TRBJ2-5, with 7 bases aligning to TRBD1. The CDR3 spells CASSPGQMETQYF. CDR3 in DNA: TGTGCCAGCAGTCCGGGACAGATGGAGACCCAGTACTTC.